The rows below give T cell receptor beta chains drawn from one sample of a study of shared T cell receptors in the human thymus. Using immunoSEQ multiplex PCR, the repertoire was profiled, and TCRdb retains in-frame clones only, with some absent. Of some 700,000 clones detected, roughly 88% appear once; the ten largest clones hold 0.008% to 0.011%. The same sample was also used in a study of human thymus T cells.

The sequenced material came from thymocytes. The receptor source for this set is a girl in the first two years of life with a congenital heart defect. The CDR3 runs from the conserved cysteine through the conserved F or W. The order of the fields is clone size, V gene, J gene, D gene, CDR3 length, CDR3 DNA, CDR3 protein. A D gene is named only where the DNA matches it firmly. Some rows mark clone size as missing; the rest say once, few, many or name a class of expanded clone.

clone_size: -
v_call: TRBV4-1
j_call: TRBJ2-7
d_call: -
cdr3_length: 16
cdr3_nt: TGCGCCAGCAGCCGGACAGAAAGTCGCTACTTCTACGAGCAGTACTTC
cdr3_aa: CASSRTESRYFYEQYF

clone_size: -
v_call: TRBV19
j_call: TRBJ1-1
d_call: -
cdr3_length: 15
cdr3_nt: TGTGCCAGTAGTCCCGAGGAGGGAGGGGGCACTGAAGCTTTCTTT
cdr3_aa: CASSPEEGGGTEAFF

clone_size: -
v_call: TRBV19
j_call: TRBJ1-1
d_call: -
cdr3_length: 15
cdr3_nt: TGTGCCAGTAGTATCCTAATGGGGAGGAACACTGAAGCTTTCTTT
cdr3_aa: CASSILMGRNTEAFF

clone_size: -
v_call: TRBV28
j_call: TRBJ2-3
d_call: TRBD1
cdr3_length: 16
cdr3_nt: TGTGCCAGCAAAGTCAACGGGGACAGCTATGGGGATACGCAGTATTTT
cdr3_aa: CASKVNGDSYGDTQYF

clone_size: -
v_call: TRBV28
j_call: TRBJ1-1
d_call: TRBD1
cdr3_length: 15
cdr3_nt: TGTGCCAGCAGTGCTACCCGACAGGGGAGCGCTGAAGCTTTCTTT
cdr3_aa: CASSATRQGSAEAFF

clone_size: -
v_call: TRBV5-6
j_call: TRBJ1-1
d_call: -
cdr3_length: 14
cdr3_nt: TGTGCCAGCAGCTTGGGAGGGCGGGGGACTGAAGCTTTCTTT
cdr3_aa: CASSLGGRGTEAFF

clone_size: -
v_call: TRBV15
j_call: TRBJ1-5
d_call: -
cdr3_length: 13
cdr3_nt: TGTGCCACCAGCCACTCCCCCAATCAGCCCCAGCATTTT
cdr3_aa: CATSHSPNQPQHF

clone_size: -
v_call: TRBV18
j_call: TRBJ1-2
d_call: -
cdr3_length: 14
cdr3_nt: TGTGCCAGCTCACCGGACATACCCCACTATGGCTACACCTTC
cdr3_aa: CASSPDIPHYGYTF

clone_size: once
v_call: TRBV5-1
j_call: TRBJ2-1
d_call: -
cdr3_length: 15
cdr3_nt: TGCGCCAGCAGCTTTAACGTCCAGGGGGGAAATGAGCAGTTCTTC
cdr3_aa: CASSFNVQGGNEQFF

clone_size: -
v_call: TRBV27
j_call: TRBJ2-1
d_call: TRBD1
cdr3_length: 16
cdr3_nt: TGTGCCAGCAGTACCCGGACAGGGAGCTCCTACAATGAGCAGTTCTTC
cdr3_aa: CASSTRTGSSYNEQFF

clone_size: -
v_call: TRBV6-5
j_call: TRBJ1-1
d_call: -
cdr3_length: 14
cdr3_nt: TGTGCCAGCAGTCTACTACAGGGTCGGACTGAAGCTTTCTTT
cdr3_aa: CASSLLQGRTEAFF

clone_size: -
v_call: TRBV20-1
j_call: TRBJ1-2
d_call: -
cdr3_length: 10
cdr3_nt: TGCAGTGCGAATCTTCCTTCAGGCACCTTC
cdr3_aa: CSANLPSGTF

clone_size: -
v_call: TRBV4-3
j_call: TRBJ2-7
d_call: -
cdr3_length: 16
cdr3_nt: TGCGCCAGCAGCCAAGTATTAGGGGGCGGGACCTACGAGCAGTACTTC
cdr3_aa: CASSQVLGGGTYEQYF

clone_size: -
v_call: TRBV7-2
j_call: TRBJ2-7
d_call: -
cdr3_length: 14
cdr3_nt: TGTGCCAGCAGCTTAGCCCCGTTAAGGGGCTTGCAGTACTTC
cdr3_aa: CASSLAPLRGLQYF

clone_size: -
v_call: TRBV6-5
j_call: TRBJ1-2
d_call: -
cdr3_length: 14
cdr3_nt: TGTGCCAGCGGCCTCAGGTTGGAAGAGAATGGCTACACCTTC
cdr3_aa: CASGLRLEENGYTF

clone_size: -
v_call: TRBV4-1
j_call: TRBJ1-5
d_call: -
cdr3_length: 14
cdr3_nt: TGCGCCAGCAGCCACCACTTTACCAATCAGCCCCAGCATTTT
cdr3_aa: CASSHHFTNQPQHF

clone_size: -
v_call: TRBV4-1
j_call: TRBJ1-2
d_call: -
cdr3_length: 13
cdr3_nt: TGCGCCAGCAGCCCTCTCAGGGACTATGGCTACACCTTC
cdr3_aa: CASSPLRDYGYTF

clone_size: few
v_call: TRBV7-8
j_call: TRBJ1-1
d_call: TRBD1
cdr3_length: 17
cdr3_nt: TGTGCCAGCAGCTTAGAGGGTAAGACAGGGCAGGACACTGAAGCTTTCTTT
cdr3_aa: CASSLEGKTGQDTEAFF

clone_size: -
v_call: TRBV4-3
j_call: TRBJ1-2
d_call: -
cdr3_length: 16
cdr3_nt: TGCGCCAGCAGCCAAGGGGGGGGTTTTAGAGGTTCTGGCTACACCTTC
cdr3_aa: CASSQGGGFRGSGYTF

clone_size: -
v_call: TRBV12-2
j_call: TRBJ2-2
d_call: -
cdr3_length: 15
cdr3_nt: TGTGCAAGTCGCTTAGCTGGGGCCCAGACCGGGGAGCTGTTTTTT
cdr3_aa: CASRLAGAQTGELFF

clone_size: -
v_call: TRBV7-6
j_call: TRBJ2-1
d_call: TRBD2
cdr3_length: 15
cdr3_nt: TGTGCCAGCAGCTTAGCCTGGAGCGGGAGCAATGAGCAGTTCTTC
cdr3_aa: CASSLAWSGSNEQFF

clone_size: -
v_call: TRBV25-1
j_call: TRBJ1-1
d_call: TRBD1
cdr3_length: 14
cdr3_nt: TGTGCCAGCGTGACAGGGGGAGAATACACTGAAGCTTTCTTT
cdr3_aa: CASVTGGEYTEAFF

clone_size: -
v_call: TRBV4-1
j_call: TRBJ1-6
d_call: -
cdr3_length: 16
cdr3_nt: TGCGCCAGCAGCCGCAGGGCTCAGGGTCGTAATTCACCCCTCCACTTT
cdr3_aa: CASSRRAQGRNSPLHF

clone_size: -
v_call: TRBV4-3
j_call: TRBJ2-5
d_call: -
cdr3_length: 15
cdr3_nt: TGCGCCAGCAGCCAAGTTAGACAGAAACGAGGGACCCAGTACTTC
cdr3_aa: CASSQVRQKRGTQYF

clone_size: -
v_call: TRBV5-8
j_call: TRBJ2-2
d_call: TRBD2
cdr3_length: 17
cdr3_nt: TGTGCCAGCAGCCGCCTGGGACTAGCGAAATCCCCCGGGGAGCTGTTTTTT
cdr3_aa: CASSRLGLAKSPGELFF

clone_size: -
v_call: TRBV5-7
j_call: TRBJ1-5
d_call: TRBD1
cdr3_length: 17
cdr3_nt: TGTGCCAGCATCTCCTTCCGGGACAGGGTGAGCAATCAGCCCCAGCATTTT
cdr3_aa: CASISFRDRVSNQPQHF

clone_size: -
v_call: TRBV10-3
j_call: TRBJ1-1
d_call: TRBD1
cdr3_length: 15
cdr3_nt: TGTGCCATCAACCCTGGGGACAGGGGAGACACTGAAGCTTTCTTT
cdr3_aa: CAINPGDRGDTEAFF

clone_size: -
v_call: TRBV9
j_call: TRBJ2-7
d_call: TRBD1
cdr3_length: 14
cdr3_nt: TGTGCCAGCAGCGTCGGACAGGGGGCGAAGGAGCAGTACTTC
cdr3_aa: CASSVGQGAKEQYF

clone_size: -
v_call: TRBV11-2
j_call: TRBJ1-1
d_call: -
cdr3_length: 17
cdr3_nt: TGTGCCAGCAGCCGACGTCGGGTAGTACAGGGTAATTCTGAAGCTTTCTTT
cdr3_aa: CASSRRRVVQGNSEAFF

clone_size: -
v_call: TRBV14
j_call: TRBJ2-1
d_call: TRBD2
cdr3_length: 17
cdr3_nt: TGTGCCAGCAGCCAAGTCAGGACTAGCTACAGGTACAATGAGCAGTTCTTC
cdr3_aa: CASSQVRTSYRYNEQFF

clone_size: -
v_call: TRBV4-1
j_call: TRBJ1-1
d_call: -
cdr3_length: 15
cdr3_nt: TGCGCCAGCAGCCAAAAGGTGGGCAGACCGACTGAAGCTTTCTTT
cdr3_aa: CASSQKVGRPTEAFF

clone_size: -
v_call: TRBV7-2
j_call: TRBJ2-1
d_call: -
cdr3_length: 15
cdr3_nt: TGTGCCAGCAGCTTAGTTGGTGGGGAGGACAATGAGCAGTTCTTC
cdr3_aa: CASSLVGGEDNEQFF

clone_size: once
v_call: TRBV4-1
j_call: TRBJ1-2
d_call: -
cdr3_length: 16
cdr3_nt: TGCGCCAGCAGCCAAGATGGCGGGTGCGGGTGCTATGGCTACACCTTC
cdr3_aa: CASSQDGGCGCYGYTF